These 6 T cell receptor beta chains were all obtained from the same sample, sequenced in a study of cytomegalovirus exposure and HLA in healthy donors (dated by TCRdb to 2016 to 2017). The protocol used for the library was the immunoSEQ multiplex PCR assay. For the multiplex PCR, a mixture combining 60 forward primers for TCR Vbeta segments and 13 reverse primers for TCR Jbeta segments was used. TCRdb's version of the immuneACCESS table is confined to in-frame rearrangements and falls short of the full clone set. An unresolved V gene accounts for under half of the shortfall where checked; the remainder is of unknown origin. The sample yields over 150,000 clones; around 83% were counted once. More than 0.95% of the sample comes from the top ten. The sequencing sample was made of PBMCs. The receptors originated from a girl aged 2 to 9 in good health and CMV-seropositive.

Comments on this clone: Other DNA variants within this sample encode the same CDR3. The chain has TRBV5-1 and TRBJ1-3; D ambiguous. There are 12 residues in the CDR3. Trimming removed 6 bases at V and 0 bases at J, with 4 bases between. Per germline, CDR1 SGHRS and CDR2 YFSETQ. The CDR3, as DNA: TGCGCCAGCACAAACTCTGGAAACACCATATATTTT. Amino acid sequence: CASTNSGNTIYF.

The chain joins TRBV6-6 to TRBJ1-2; maybe TRBD1 (6 bases). V dropped 8 bases and J dropped 7 bases, with 17 bases sitting between them. The CDR3 is made up of 13 amino acids. In germline, CDR1 is MNHNY, CDR2 SVGAGI (reference sequence). CDR3 DNA: TGTGCCAGCGCCCCAGGGGAAGGGGGTGGCTACACCTTC. Amino acids: CASAPGEGGGYTF.

The V gene is TRBV19, the J gene TRBJ1-2, with D perhaps matching TRBD1 (6 bases). Deletions cut 1 base from V and 3 bases from J, with 9 bases between. The CDR3 length is 14 residues. Germline V CDR1 and CDR2: LNHDA, SQIVND (reference sequence). The CDR3 DNA is TGTGCCAGTAGTATAGTCAGGGGTGACTATGGCTACACCTTC. Translated, it gives CASSIVRGDYGYTF.

This chain joins TRBV15 and TRBJ1-6; 9 nucleotides align to TRBD1. The CDR3 has 16 residues. In germline, CDR1 is LNHNV, CDR2 YYDKDF (reference sequence). J was trimmed by 3 bases and V by 0 bases; bases with no gene match: 0. CDR3 residues: CATSRETGGYNSPLHF. The CDR3 DNA is TGTGCCACCAGCAGAGAGACAGGGGGCTATAATTCACCCCTCCACTTT.

The chain uses TRBV4-1 and TRBJ1-4, with 7 bases that match TRBD1. V was clipped by 5 bases and J by 3 bases; unmatched bases: 9. The CDR3 sequence is 16 residues long. CDR1 is MGHRA, CDR2 YSYEKL, per germline. Here the CDR3 reads CASSSPGGTANEKLFF. CDR3 sequence (DNA): TGCGCCAGCAGCTCCCCAGGGGGGACGGCTAATGAAAAACTGTTTTTT.

The V and J genes are TRBV12-5 and TRBJ2-3; 9 nucleotides match TRBD1. CDR1 and CDR2 from the germline V gene are LGHNT and FRNRAP. The ends lost 6 bases at V and 1 base at J; junction bases unmatched: 8. The CDR3 is 16 residues long. The CDR3 region is CASGAEGQGGTDTQYF. The CDR3 DNA reads TGTGCTAGTGGCGCAGAGGGACAGGGAGGCACAGATACGCAGTATTTT. Variable domain in full (rest from reference TRBV12-5 and TRBJ2-3): DARVTQTPRHKVTEMGQEVTMRCQPILGHNTVFWYRQTMMQGLELLAYFRNRAPLDDSGMPKDRFSAEMPDATLATLKIQPSEPRDSAVYFCASGAEGQGGTDTQYFGPGTRLTVL.